This T cell receptor beta chain was captured by sequencing in a study of identical twins. MiXCR, applied by TCRdb to the 5' RACE reads, yields one record per CDR3 protein. This table has 1.5 million to 2 million distinct CDR3 sequences, 25% to 35% appearing once. As concerns this clonotype: Its antigen is not identified.

Only healthy Caucasians were enrolled as donors. V was pared by 6 bases and J by 5 bases, with 5 bases of the junction left unmatched. Germline V lookup: CDR1 ENHRY, CDR2 SYGVKD. CDR3 length equals 13 residues. Study-wide findings and caveats: Where out-of-frame alpha sequences were twin-shared, they showed excess low generation probability. Zero-insertion findings could be partly confounded by invariant cells (MAIT and iNKT cells).

The chain carries TRBV10-3 and TRBJ2-7; 9 bases are a match to TRBD1. The origin of this receptor is a newborn girl in good health. The sequenced sample consisted of cord blood. The CDR3 nucleotides are TGTGCCATCAGATCAAGACAGGGGGACGAGCAGTACTTC. This codes for CAIRSRQGDEQYF.